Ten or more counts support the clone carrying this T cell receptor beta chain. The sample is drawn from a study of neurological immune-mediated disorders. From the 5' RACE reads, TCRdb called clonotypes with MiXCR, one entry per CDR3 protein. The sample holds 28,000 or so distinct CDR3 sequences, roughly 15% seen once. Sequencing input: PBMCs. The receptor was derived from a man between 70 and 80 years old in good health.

CDR3 bases: TGCAGTGCTAGAGTCCGGGGGGCCTCCTACGAGCAGTACTTC. Translation gives CSARVRGASYEQYF. This chain joins TRBV20-1 and TRBJ2-7; D is possibly TRBD2 (7 bases). V lost 1 base to trimming and J lost 0 bases, with 10 bases between them. Germline V gives CDR1 DFQATT, CDR2 SNEGSKA (reference sequence). The CDR3 runs 14 residues.